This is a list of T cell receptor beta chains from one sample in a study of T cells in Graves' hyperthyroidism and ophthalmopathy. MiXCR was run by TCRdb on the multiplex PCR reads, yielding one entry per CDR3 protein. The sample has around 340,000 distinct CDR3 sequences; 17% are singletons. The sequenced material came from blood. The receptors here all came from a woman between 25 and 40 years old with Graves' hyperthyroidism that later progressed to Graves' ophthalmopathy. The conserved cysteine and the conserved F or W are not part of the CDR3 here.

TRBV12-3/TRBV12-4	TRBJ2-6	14	ASSFSRASGANVLT
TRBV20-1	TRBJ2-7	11	SASRGLSYEQY
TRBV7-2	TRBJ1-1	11	ASSLVSGSEAF
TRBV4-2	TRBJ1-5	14	ASSQEGDGHNQPQH
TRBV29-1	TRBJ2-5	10	SVETGGETQY
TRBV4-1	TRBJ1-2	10	ASSYTGESYT
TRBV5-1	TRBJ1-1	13	ASSPAGQVNTEAF
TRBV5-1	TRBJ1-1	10	ASSWDSAEAF
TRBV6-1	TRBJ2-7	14	ASSEARRGRTYEQY
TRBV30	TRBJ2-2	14	AWTNMRLDSTGELF
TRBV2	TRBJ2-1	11	ASMGLASDEQF